The present T cell receptor beta chain was sequenced within a study of siplizumab effects on memory and regulatory T cells. Study-level points and caveats: The drug siplizumab significantly decreased the alloreactive sequences that could be traced to unstimulated CD4+ memory cells. The diversity of naive T cells seemed greater than that of memory cells, and their alloresponse contribution seemed major.

Of note for this clone: Its antigen is not identified.

Repertoires were generated with immunoSEQ multiplex PCR, while TCRdb's copy carries only in-frame clones and drops some. This sample yields about 91,000 clones, of which over 85% are seen a single time; 5.5% to 7.5% belongs to the top ten. Input material: CD8+ T cells sorted from blood. This TCR was sampled from a human donor in good health.

The CDR3 DNA reads as TGCAGCGTTGAACCAGGGACTACGATCGATGAGCAGTTCTTC. Translation gives CSVEPGTTIDEQFF. This chain uses TRBV29-1 with TRBJ2-1, with 7 nucleotides matching TRBD2. This CDR3 region has 14 residues. In germline, CDR1 is SQVTM, CDR2 ANQGSEA. The V segment lost 2 bases and the J segment 8 bases; nucleotides outside the gene matches: 9.